One and the same sample provided the 24 T cell receptor beta chains below, sequenced in a study of control samples from healthy donors and cancer patients. The repertoire was sequenced with immunoSEQ multiplex PCR; TCRdb's copy has only in-frame clones and lacks some. Counted here are some 89,000 clones, 86% occurring once; the ten biggest clones make up over 20%. The source material was blood. The receptors were sampled from a man aged 25-40 years in good health.

This chain links TRBV29-1 with TRBJ2-3, with TRBD1 identical over 11 bases. The CDR3 loop spans 14 amino acids. Germline CDR1 is SQVTM and CDR2 is ANQGSEA. With 6 bases clipped from V and 4 bases from J, the junction kept 6 bases outside the gene matches. The CDR3 bases are TGCAGCGTCTTCCGGGACAGGGGGTCAGATACGCAGTATTTT. Protein: CSVFRDRGSDTQYF.

J is TRBJ2-5 and V is TRBV7-2, with D maybe TRBD1 (5 bases). From germline, CDR1 is SGHTA and CDR2 FQGNSA. V dropped 2 bases and J dropped 0 bases, with 10 bases sitting between them. This CDR3 has 15 residues. Here the CDR3 reads CASSLRQGYQETQYF. CDR3 DNA sequence: TGTGCCAGCAGCTTACGCCAGGGTTACCAAGAGACCCAGTACTTC.

J is TRBJ2-4 and V is TRBV27; D may be TRBD1 (6 bases). Trimming left V 2 bases short and J 7 bases short, with 9 bases between. The CDR3 extends over 13 amino acids. Germline lookup yields CDR1 MNHEY and CDR2 SMNVEV (reference sequence). The CDR3 region is CASSLRQGNIQYF. The CDR3 region has the DNA TGTGCCAGCAGTTTAAGGCAGGGGAACATTCAGTACTTC.

The CDR3 protein is CAWSPWDRGLSEAFF. The CDR3 region has the DNA TGTGCCTGGAGTCCTTGGGACAGGGGGCTCTCTGAAGCTTTCTTT. The chain joins TRBV30 to TRBJ1-1; TRBD1 matches at 12 bases. Germline-derived CDR1 and CDR2 are GTSNPN and SVGIG (reference sequence). CDR3 length: 15 residues. Germline trimming cut 2 bases from V and 6 bases from J; bases unmatched to any gene: 7.

The genes are TRBV11-2 and TRBJ2-7; 10 nucleotides line up with TRBD1. The germline V gene encodes CDR1 SGHAT and CDR2 FQNNGV. After removal of 5 bases from V and 2 bases from J, the junction contained 15 bases not matched to a gene. The CDR3 length is 18 residues. The DNA of the CDR3 is TGTGCCAGCAGCCCCCGGGACAGGGGCATTCAAAAGCCCTACGAGCAGTACTTC. The encoded protein is CASSPRDRGIQKPYEQYF.

This clone showed up just once. The rearrangement links TRBV4-2 to TRBJ2-3; D call uncertain. The germline V gene encodes CDR1 LGHNA and CDR2 YNFKEQ. There are 18 residues in the CDR3. Trimming removed 0 bases at V and 0 bases at J, with 16 bases between. The CDR3 DNA sequence: TGTGCCAGCAGCCAAGATCTTCGCAGGAGTGCTAGCACAGATACGCAGTATTTT. Translating it yields CASSQDLRRSASTDTQYF.

The rearrangement uses TRBV29-1 and TRBJ2-5; D may correspond to TRBD1 or TRBD2 (5 bases each). Germline assignment: CDR1 SQVTM and CDR2 ANQGSEA. V was clipped by 7 bases and J by 0 bases, with 18 bases between them. This CDR3 has 15 residues. CDR3 sequence: CSASEGPGYQETQYF. DNA of the CDR3: TGCAGCGCTTCCGAGGGGCCGGGGTACCAAGAGACCCAGTACTTC.

The rearrangement links TRBV2 to TRBJ2-3; tentatively, D is TRBD2 (6 bases). V was shortened by 7 bases and J by 2 bases, with 13 bases between the two germline ends. The V gene's germline CDR1 is SNHLY and CDR2 FYNNEI. The CDR3 sequence is 14 residues long. CDR3 DNA sequence: TGTGCCAGCACCTGGGGGGACTTCACAGATACGCAGTATTTT. It translates to CASTWGDFTDTQYF.

The genes are TRBV25-1 and TRBJ2-1; 9 positions agree with TRBD1. Trimming removed 4 bases from V and 4 bases from J; junction bases left unmatched: 5. CDR1 and CDR2 (germline): MGHDK, SYGVNS. The CDR3 totals 15 residues. The CDR3 spells CASSGVQGAYNEQFF. CDR3 coding DNA: TGTGCCAGCAGTGGAGTACAGGGGGCATACAATGAGCAGTTCTTC.

The CDR3 sequence is CASSFAGGPSYEQYV. In DNA form, the CDR3 reads TGTGCCAGCAGCTTTGCGGGGGGGCCCTCCTACGAGCAGTACGTC. The chain couples TRBV5-5 to TRBJ2-7, with 9 bases matching TRBD2. J lost 0 bases, V lost 2 bases, and 3 bases had no gene match. This CDR3 spans 15 amino acids. Germline V lookup: CDR1 SGHKS, CDR2 YYEKEE (reference sequence).

This clone was seen just once. The chain employs TRBV30 and TRBJ2-2; D gene uncertain. Germline CDR1 is GTSNPN and CDR2 is SVGIG (reference sequence). The V end lost 2 bases, the J end lost 7 bases, and 8 bases lay between the germline ends. The CDR3 has 12 amino acids. The DNA for the CDR3 is TGTGCCTGGAGTCTGGGAAACGGGGAGCTGTTTTTT. Translated, it gives CAWSLGNGELFF.

V is TRBV30 and J is TRBJ1-2, with D unclear. The CDR3 has 10 amino acids. Deletions cut 5 bases from V and 2 bases from J, with 3 bases between. Germline CDR1 is GTSNPN and CDR2 is SVGIG (reference sequence). CDR3 sequence reads: CAWHNYGYTF. CDR3 bases: TGTGCCTGGCACAACTATGGCTACACCTTC.

The rearrangement links TRBV21-1 to TRBJ1-1; TRBD1 is the table's D call and was not checked against the DNA. TRBV21-1 is deemed a pseudogene. This CDR3 spans 14 amino acids. Here the CDR3 reads CASSKVTGGRGISF. For the CDR3, the DNA is TGTGCCAGCAGCAAAGTCACAGGGGGGAGGGGTATCTCCTTT.

Sample share makes this clone medium-sized. This sequence joins TRBV11-2 and TRBJ1-1, with D possibly matching TRBD1 (5 bases). Germline CDR1 reads SGHAT; CDR2 reads FQNNGV. The CDR3 spans 17 residues. Trimming stripped 5 bases from V and 1 base from J, with 20 bases between. CDR3 sequence reads: CASSPWVDGAKNTEAFF. The CDR3 DNA is TGTGCCAGCAGCCCCTGGGTGGATGGGGCAAAGAACACTGAAGCTTTCTTT.

The gene calls are TRBV5-4 and TRBJ2-1; D ambiguous. Germline assignment: CDR1 SGHNT and CDR2 YYREEE (reference sequence). The CDR3 contains 14 residues. V lost 7 bases and J 7 bases, leaving 18 bases between the germline ends. CDR3 loop: CASQGREVENEQFF. The CDR3 DNA sequence: TGTGCCAGCCAAGGAAGGGAAGTGGAGAATGAGCAGTTCTTC.

The rearrangement links TRBV7-2 to TRBJ2-7, with D possibly being TRBD1 (5 bases). This CDR3 has 15 residues. Per the germline V gene, CDR1 is SGHTA and CDR2 is FQGNSA. The V end lost 4 bases, the J end lost 2 bases, and 15 bases lay between the germline ends. The CDR3 sequence is CASSSGPRGTYEQYF. The CDR3 DNA is TGTGCCAGCAGCTCCGGGCCAAGGGGAACCTACGAGCAGTACTTC. The variable domain in full, with the rest retrieved from reference TRBV7-2 and TRBJ2-7, is GAGVSQSPSNKVTEKGKDVELRCDPISGHTALYWYRQSLGQGLEFLIYFQGNSAPDKSGLPSDRFSAERTGGSVSTLTIQRTQQEDSAVYLCASSSGPRGTYEQYFGPGTRLTVT.

The chain carries TRBV19 and TRBJ1-1; D gene ambiguous. The V end lost 7 bases, the J end lost 1 base, and 10 bases lay between the germline ends. The length of the CDR3 is 13 residues. CDR1 is LNHDA and CDR2 is SQIVND in the germline V gene (reference sequence). This CDR3 is CASKASRNTEAFF. CDR3 DNA sequence: TGTGCCAGTAAGGCTTCGAGGAACACTGAAGCTTTCTTT.

J is TRBJ2-7 and V is TRBV5-4; 10 positions match TRBD1. V lost 4 bases and J lost 4; bases outside the gene matches: 2. CDR3 length: 13 amino acids. Germline CDR1 and CDR2: SGHNT and YYREEE (reference sequence). The CDR3 loop is CASSRQGAYEQYV. The CDR3 bases are TGTGCCAGCAGCCGACAGGGGGCTTACGAGCAGTACGTC.

This chain connects TRBV7-9 to TRBJ1-1; possibly TRBD1 for D (6 bases). Looked up from germline, CDR1 is SEHNR and CDR2 is FQNEAQ (reference sequence). This CDR3 is built from 13 residues. Between the trimmed V and J ends, which lost 4 bases and 5 bases, there was a span of 11 bases. CDR3 region: CASSSQGKTEAFF. Here the CDR3 DNA reads TGTGCCAGCAGCTCACAGGGTAAGACTGAAGCTTTCTTT.

This clone was seen only a few times. This chain joins TRBV2 and TRBJ1-4; 7 bases map to TRBD1. The CDR3 is 15 amino acids. Germline V gives CDR1 SNHLY, CDR2 FYNNEI. Trimming cost V 2 bases and J 4 bases; bases outside gene matches: 4. The CDR3 region has the DNA TGTGCCAGCAGTGAAAGCCAGGGGGGTAATGAAAAACTGTTTTTT. It is translated as CASSESQGGNEKLFF.

Sample share makes this clone medium-sized. The chain employs TRBV6-5 and TRBJ1-1; perhaps TRBD1 as D (6 bases). Germline V gene lookup returns CDR1 MNHEY and CDR2 SVGAGI. The V end lost 5 bases, the J end lost 4 bases, and 17 bases lay between the germline ends. The CDR3 consists of 15 residues. DNA of the CDR3: TGTGCCAGCAGTAAATCGACAGGTCTCGGCACTGAAGCTTTCTTT. Residues: CASSKSTGLGTEAFF.

This sequence joins TRBV6-5 and TRBJ1-4, with 11 nucleotides matching TRBD1. V trimming: 6 bases; J trimming: 10 bases; junction bases outside the gene matches: 7. The CDR3 length is 14 residues. The V gene's germline CDR1 is MNHEY and CDR2 SVGAGI. The CDR3 sequence is CASRPGQGDGKLFF. The CDR3, as DNA: TGTGCCAGCAGGCCGGGACAGGGGGACGGAAAACTGTTTTTT.

The chain is built from TRBV5-8 and TRBJ1-2; tentative D call: TRBD1 (5 bases). The germline CDR1 and CDR2 sequences are SGHTS and YDEGEE. V lost 6 bases to trimming and J lost 5 bases, with 17 bases between them. This CDR3 comprises 14 residues. Here the CDR3 reads CASTEAGTVYGYTF. The CDR3 DNA reads TGTGCCAGCACCGAAGCCGGGACGGTTTATGGCTACACCTTC.

The V and J genes are TRBV6-5 and TRBJ1-2; the D gene is possibly TRBD1 (5 bases). Germline V lookup: CDR1 MNHEY, CDR2 SVGAGI. This CDR3 is built from 13 residues. V was shortened by 7 bases and J by 4 bases, with 13 bases between the two germline ends. CDR3 in amino acids: CASTPAGIYGYTF. DNA of the CDR3: TGTGCCAGCACTCCGGCAGGGATCTATGGCTACACCTTC.